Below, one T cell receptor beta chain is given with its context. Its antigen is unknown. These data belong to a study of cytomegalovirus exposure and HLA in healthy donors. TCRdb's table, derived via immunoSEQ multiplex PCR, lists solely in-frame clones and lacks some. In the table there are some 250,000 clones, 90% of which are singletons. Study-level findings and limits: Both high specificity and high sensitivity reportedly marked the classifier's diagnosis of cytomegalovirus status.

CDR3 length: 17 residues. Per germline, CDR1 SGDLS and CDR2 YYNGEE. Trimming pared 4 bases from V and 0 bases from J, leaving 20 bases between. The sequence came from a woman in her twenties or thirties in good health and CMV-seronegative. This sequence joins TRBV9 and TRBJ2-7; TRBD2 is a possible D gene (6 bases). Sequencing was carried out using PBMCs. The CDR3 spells CASSRGSGGPSSYEQYF. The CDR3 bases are TGTGCCAGCAGCCGGGGGAGTGGCGGGCCTAGCTCCTACGAGCAGTACTTC.